One and the same sample provided the 9 T cell receptor beta chains below, sequenced in a study of cytomegalovirus exposure and HLA in healthy donors. The PCR had 60 Vbeta and 13 Jbeta primers. The method was immunoSEQ multiplex PCR; TCRdb's version includes in-frame clones alone and lacks a portion of them. The table shows 150,000 to 200,000 clones, with around 81% occurring only once. What was sequenced was PBMCs. The receptor source for this set is a man aged 25-45 years in good health and CMV-seronegative.

The rearrangement joins TRBV30 to TRBJ1-5; D might be TRBD1 (6 bases). The CDR3 sequence is 13 residues long. Germline lookup yields CDR1 GTSNPN and CDR2 SVGIG (reference sequence). The V end lost 5 bases, the J end lost 5 bases, and 13 bases lay between the germline ends. Written as DNA, the CDR3 is TGTGCCTGGTCCCACCCAGGGGATCAGCCCCAGCATTTT. It encodes CAWSHPGDQPQHF.

This rearrangement joins TRBV6-1 to TRBJ2-5; TRBD1 might be the D (6 bases). CDR1 and CDR2 (germline): MNHNS, SASEGT. V dropped 3 bases and J dropped 13 bases, with 21 bases sitting between them. This CDR3 has 14 residues. The CDR3 sequence is CASSDSLWDTAMYF. The CDR3 DNA reads as TGTGCCAGCAGTGATTCGCTCTGGGACACCGCAATGTACTTC.

This rearrangement joins TRBV29-1 to TRBJ1-1, with a weak D call TRBD1 (5 bases). The V and J ends lost 6 bases and 3 bases respectively, with 20 bases between them. CDR3 length equals 15 residues. The germline gives CDR1 SQVTM, CDR2 ANQGSEA. The DNA for the CDR3 is TGCAGCGTACCCAGGGTGGAGGGGCTACACACTGAAGCTTTCTTT. Its translation is CSVPRVEGLHTEAFF.

This chain links TRBV6-5 with TRBJ1-2; perhaps TRBD1 as D (5 bases). The length of the CDR3 is 14 residues. The V gene's germline CDR1 is MNHEY and CDR2 SVGAGI. Trimming cost V 0 bases and J 2 bases, with 7 bases left between them. As DNA, the CDR3 is TGTGCCAGCAGTTACTCCCAGGGAAACTATGGCTACACCTTC. Its translation: CASSYSQGNYGYTF.

This clone appeared many times. The genes are TRBV30 and TRBJ1-4; 10 positions agree with TRBD1. With V trimmed by 2 bases and J by 5 bases, 2 bases remained unmatched. Germline loops: CDR1 GTSNPN, CDR2 SVGIG (reference sequence). This CDR3 comprises 14 residues. In DNA, the CDR3 is TGTGCCTGGAGTTTGGGACAGGGGAATGAAAAACTGTTTTTT. This sequence encodes CAWSLGQGNEKLFF.

In its sample, this clone was seen many times. The rearrangement joins TRBV7-9 to TRBJ2-5; D is possibly TRBD2 (6 bases). The CDR3 covers 13 residues. V dropped 2 bases and J dropped 6 bases, with 10 bases sitting between them. The V gene's germline CDR1 is SEHNR and CDR2 FQNEAQ (reference sequence). The CDR3 here is CASSLTSTQTQYF. The CDR3 region has the DNA TGTGCCAGCAGCTTAACTAGCACGCAGACCCAGTACTTC.

This chain connects TRBV19 to TRBJ1-1; 8 bases line up with TRBD1. Germline CDR1 reads LNHDA; CDR2 reads SQIVND (reference sequence). This CDR3 has 14 amino acids. Trimming at V came to 1 base and at J to 11 bases, leaving 9 bases not matched to a gene. The CDR3 region is CASSIVGTGLEAFF. In nucleotides, the CDR3 is TGTGCCAGTAGTATAGTTGGGACAGGTCTCGAGGCTTTCTTT.

The genes are TRBV6-5 and TRBJ1-3, with D uncertain. The germline V and J ends were trimmed by 0 bases and 4 bases, with 10 bases remaining between them. This CDR3 is 15 amino acids long. Germline V gene sequence: CDR1 MNHEY, CDR2 SVGAGI. The CDR3 region has the DNA TGTGCCAGCAGTTACTCTTCCTCTCTCGGAAACACCATATATTTT. It codes for CASSYSSSLGNTIYF.

This chain joins TRBV5-1 and TRBJ1-1, with a weak D call TRBD1 (6 bases). The CDR3 is 14 amino acids. V lost 7 bases to trimming and J lost 0 bases, with 13 bases between them. Germline V gene data show CDR1 as SGHRS and CDR2 as YFSETQ. The CDR3 region has the DNA TGCGCCAGCGTACCTACAGGGCTGAACACTGAAGCTTTCTTT. It specifies CASVPTGLNTEAFF. Full variable domain (missing parts from reference TRBV5-1 and TRBJ1-1): KAGVTQTPRYLIKTRGQQVTLSCSPISGHRSVSWYQQTPGQGLQFLFEYFSETQRNKGNFPGRFSGRQFSNSRSEMNVSTLELGDSALYLCASVPTGLNTEAFFGQGTRLTVV.